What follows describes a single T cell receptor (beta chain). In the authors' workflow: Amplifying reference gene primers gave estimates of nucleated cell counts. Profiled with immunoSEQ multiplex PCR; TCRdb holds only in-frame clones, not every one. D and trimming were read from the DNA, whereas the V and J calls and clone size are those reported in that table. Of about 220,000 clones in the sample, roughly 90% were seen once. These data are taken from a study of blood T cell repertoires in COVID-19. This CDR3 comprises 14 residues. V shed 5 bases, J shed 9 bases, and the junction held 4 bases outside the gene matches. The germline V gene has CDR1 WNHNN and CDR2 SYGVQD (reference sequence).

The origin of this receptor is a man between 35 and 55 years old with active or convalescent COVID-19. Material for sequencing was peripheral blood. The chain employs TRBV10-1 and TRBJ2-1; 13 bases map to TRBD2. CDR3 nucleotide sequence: TGCGCCAGCAGTCGGACTAGCGGGAGATCTGAGCAGTTCTTC. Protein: CASSRTSGRSEQFF.